The rows below give T cell receptor beta chains drawn from one sample of a study of shared clonotypes between healthy human individuals. Measured with immunoSEQ multiplex PCR; TCRdb has only the in-frame clones, and not every one. The top ten hold 0.3% to 0.4% of the sample, which has about 2.3 million clones, 80% to 95% seen once. The sequenced sample consisted of naive CD4+ T cells from PBMCs. The receptors originated from a man between 18 and 35 years old in good health. Some clones in this sample may be carry-over from other donors' samples. CDR3s include the opening cysteine and the closing phenylalanine or tryptophan. D genes are given only for firm matches. Not all rows give a size; the values are once, few, many and, for expanded clones, a class.

d_gene	j_gene	v_gene	abundance	CDR3aa	CDR3nt
-	TRBJ2-4	TRBV7-9	-	CASSSPRGGNIQYF	TGTGCCAGCAGCTCCCCACGGGGTGGCAACATTCAGTACTTC
-	TRBJ2-7	TRBV7-9	-	CASSISGYEQYF	TGTGCCAGCAGCATATCCGGCTACGAGCAGTACTTC
-	TRBJ2-3	TRBV15	once	CATSRGEERDTQYF	TGTGCCACCAGCAGAGGAGAAGAGCGGGATACGCAGTATTTT
-	TRBJ2-7	TRBV14	-	CASSQEGRTVPPYEQYF	TGTGCCAGCAGCCAAGAAGGGAGGACAGTACCCCCCTACGAGCAGTACTTC
TRBD1	TRBJ2-7	TRBV4-1	few	CASSQAGTGAYEQYF	TGCGCCAGCAGCCAGGCCGGGACAGGGGCCTACGAGCAGTACTTC
TRBD2	TRBJ2-1	TRBV7-3	-	CASSLTASGNEQFF	TGTGCCAGCAGCTTAACGGCTAGCGGAAATGAGCAGTTCTTC
TRBD2	TRBJ2-2	TRBV11-3	-	CASSKLAGGTGELFF	TGTGCCAGCAGCAAACTAGCGGGAGGTACCGGGGAGCTGTTTTTT
TRBD1	TRBJ1-2	TRBV5-1	-	CASSLGTGDGYTF	TGCGCCAGCAGCCTGGGGACAGGGGATGGCTACACCTTC
-	TRBJ1-4	TRBV4-1	few	CASSLLRREKLFF	TGCGCCAGCAGCCTACTAAGACGTGAAAAACTGTTTTTT
-	TRBJ2-6	TRBV18	-	CASSTGSVYSGANVLTF	TGTGCCAGCTCAACGGGATCCGTTTACTCTGGGGCCAACGTCCTGACTTTC
-	TRBJ1-4	TRBV5-1	once	CASSLEGRSNEKLFF	TGCGCCAGCAGCTTGGAGGGCAGGTCTAATGAAAAACTGTTTTTT
TRBD1	TRBJ2-7	TRBV18	-	CASSLNGQAYEQYF	TGTGCCAGCTCACTAAACGGACAGGCCTACGAGCAGTACTTC
-	TRBJ2-1	TRBV10-1	-	CASSGDPSYRFF	TGCGCCAGCAGTGGGGATCCCTCCTACCGGTTCTTC
TRBD1	TRBJ2-7	TRBV7-3	-	CASRRQGFGYEQYF	TGTGCCAGCAGAAGACAGGGATTCGGGTACGAGCAGTACTTC
-	TRBJ2-1	TRBV2	-	CAGGLDSHNEQFF	TGTGCCGGGGGGTTAGACTCTCACAATGAGCAGTTCTTC
-	TRBJ1-6	TRBV5-1	-	CASSLAGRSPLHF	TGCGCCAGCAGCTTGGCCGGCAGATCACCCCTCCACTTT
-	TRBJ1-4	TRBV6-5	-	CASSLERGRNEKLFF	TGTGCCAGCAGTTTAGAGAGAGGGAGAAATGAAAAACTGTTTTTT
TRBD2	TRBJ2-5	TRBV5-1	-	CASSGTSGGSETQYF	TGCGCCAGCAGCGGAACTAGCGGGGGGTCTGAGACCCAGTACTTC
-	TRBJ2-3	TRBV19	-	CASSIGPGSTDTQYF	TGTGCCAGTAGTATAGGCCCGGGATCAACAGATACGCAGTATTTT
-	TRBJ2-7	TRBV6-5	once	CASSTRPGGYEQYF	TGTGCCAGCAGTACCCGGCCCGGGGGATACGAGCAGTACTTC
-	TRBJ1-6	TRBV28	-	CASRSQVDSPLHF	TGTGCCAGCAGATCTCAGGTGGATTCACCCCTCCACTTT
-	TRBJ2-1	TRBV2	-	CASSIKRGARVLYNEQFF	TGTGCCAGCAGCATAAAACGGGGGGCTAGGGTTCTCTACAATGAGCAGTTCTTC
TRBD1	TRBJ2-5	TRBV5-5	-	CASSLRDRGETQYF	TGTGCCAGCAGCCTGAGGGACAGGGGGGAGACCCAGTACTTC
TRBD2	TRBJ2-2	TRBV27	-	CASTLRTSVGGGELFF	TGTGCCAGCACTTTACGGACTAGCGTTGGTGGCGGGGAGCTGTTTTTT
-	TRBJ2-3	TRBV5-1	few	CASSLGDFPDTQYF	TGCGCCAGCAGCTTGGGGGACTTCCCAGATACGCAGTATTTT
-	TRBJ2-2	TRBV11-3	-	CASSPDHTGELFF	TGTGCCAGCAGCCCGGACCACACCGGGGAGCTGTTTTTT
-	TRBJ1-3	TRBV28	-	CASSLLLEGPGNTIYF	TGTGCCAGCAGTTTATTACTCGAGGGCCCTGGAAACACCATATATTTT
-	TRBJ2-2	TRBV28	-	CASSPSLLSPNTGELFF	TGTGCCAGCAGTCCCAGTCTTCTGTCCCCGAACACCGGGGAGCTGTTTTTT
TRBD2	TRBJ2-3	TRBV7-9	-	CASGLAGDTDTQYF	TGTGCCAGCGGACTAGCGGGTGACACAGATACGCAGTATTTT
TRBD2	TRBJ2-2	TRBV2	-	CASFVDLAGAGELFF	TGTGCCAGCTTTGTCGATCTAGCGGGAGCAGGGGAGCTGTTTTTT
-	TRBJ1-3	TRBV19	-	CASSQRRDSSSGNTIYF	TGTGCCAGTAGTCAACGTCGTGACAGTAGCTCTGGAAACACCATATATTTT
TRBD1	TRBJ1-1	TRBV5-6	-	CASSWRGLGTEAFF	TGTGCCAGCAGCTGGAGGGGGCTAGGCACTGAAGCTTTCTTT
TRBD2	TRBJ2-7	TRBV14	once	CASSRRLAGANEQYF	TGTGCCAGCAGTCGTAGACTAGCGGGAGCCAACGAGCAGTACTTC
-	TRBJ2-3	TRBV28	-	CASSGSGWARADTQYF	TGTGCCAGCAGCGGCTCGGGGTGGGCCCGGGCAGATACGCAGTATTTT
-	TRBJ1-3	TRBV4-2	-	CASSQEGLNRAQGGNTIYF	TGTGCCAGCAGCCAAGAAGGCCTAAACCGTGCCCAAGGTGGAAACACCATATATTTT
-	TRBJ1-1	TRBV29-1	-	CSVDLQWELPPNTEAFF	TGCAGCGTTGATTTACAGTGGGAACTTCCCCCGAACACTGAAGCTTTCTTT
TRBD1	TRBJ1-2	TRBV29-1	-	CSVEDRTGKFYGYTF	TGCAGCGTTGAAGATAGGACAGGGAAGTTCTATGGCTACACCTTC
-	TRBJ1-5	TRBV19	-	CASSRAGSGNQPQHF	TGTGCCAGTAGTAGGGCTGGGTCGGGCAATCAGCCCCAGCATTTT
TRBD2	TRBJ2-1	TRBV29-1	-	CSVEGLAAPYPYNEQFF	TGCAGCGTTGAGGGACTAGCGGCGCCCTATCCCTACAATGAGCAGTTCTTC
TRBD1	TRBJ1-1	TRBV27	-	CASSPPTGVNTEAFF	TGTGCCAGCAGTCCCCCAACAGGGGTGAACACTGAAGCTTTCTTT
-	TRBJ2-3	TRBV25-1	-	CASSVPWSTSTDTQYF	TGTGCCAGCAGTGTTCCCTGGTCGACTAGCACAGATACGCAGTATTTT
TRBD2	TRBJ2-1	TRBV10-2	-	CASSRVPSGILSSYNEQFF	TGCGCCAGCAGTCGCGTTCCTAGCGGAATCTTAAGCTCCTACAATGAGCAGTTCTTC
TRBD2	TRBJ2-5	TRBV7-9	-	CASSLGTSGGETQYF	TGTGCCAGCAGCTTAGGTACTAGCGGGGGAGAGACCCAGTACTTC
-	TRBJ1-1	TRBV2	-	CASSGGRENTEAFF	TGTGCCAGCAGTGGGGGTCGGGAGAACACTGAAGCTTTCTTT
TRBD1	TRBJ2-3	TRBV6-5	-	CASTPDRGRNTQYF	TGTGCCAGCACCCCGGACAGGGGGAGAAATACGCAGTATTTT
TRBD1	TRBJ1-2	TRBV5-1	-	CASSHRQGDGYTF	TGCGCCAGCAGCCACCGACAGGGCGATGGCTACACCTTC